This record covers a single T cell receptor beta chain. Its target is unknown. The germline gene is not matched at one end of the junction; a read error may be the cause. This CDR3 contains 16 residues. CDR1 and CDR2 (germline): LGHNA, YNFKEQ. No cell sorting was done before RNA was extracted from the tissue. This sample was taken from a study of tumor and adjacent non-tumor tissue in lung cancer. For the study at large: The cohort had 12 adenocarcinoma, a couple of squamous cell and 1 small cell patients. On average, productive TCRbeta reads reached about 4.17 million per sample. Stage I to III disease affected about ten men and several women aged about 31 to 85. Regarding the study as a whole: Patients with more diverse tumor TCRs had worse survival.

TCRbeta libraries were built with three rounds of nested PCR, modified from ARM-PCR. Each CDR3 protein gets one entry after TCRdb re-called the multiplex PCR reads with MiXCR. Among 76,000 or so distinct CDR3 sequences listed, around 65% were seen once. The chain joins TRBV4-2 to TRBJ2-1; 8 bases fit TRBD2. The sequence came from a woman in her 70s with non-small cell lung cancer. Sequencing was carried out using lung tumor tissue. The DNA for the CDR3 is TGTGCGAGCATCCAAGCGGAGGGCGGGAGGTACAATGAGCAGTTCTTC. Its translation is CASIQAEGGRYNEQFF.